These T cell receptor beta chains were read from a single sample in a study of Tregs in tolerant kidney transplant recipients. TCRdb's copy holds only in-frame clones and misses some; the assay was immunoSEQ multiplex PCR. The sample has fewer than 55,000 clones, roughly nine tenths seen once; the top ten hold 15% to 18%. Here the sequenced sample was CD8+ T cells from blood (PBMCs), taken 12 months after the transplant. The source is a human patient who received a combined kidney and bone marrow transplant. The graft donor may have contributed some T cells. Both conserved end residues are part of each CDR3. A D gene is named only where the DNA matches it firmly. A row's size may be missing; if present it is once, few, many or a size class.

size	D	V	J	CDR3	DNA
-	-	TRBV7-2	TRBJ2-5	CASSLLRGETQYF	TGTGCCAGCAGCTTACTGCGGGGAGAGACCCAGTACTTC
-	TRBD2	TRBV27	TRBJ2-1	CASSSGGADNEQFF	TGTGCCAGCAGCAGCGGGGGGGCCGACAATGAGCAGTTCTTC
-	TRBD1	TRBV7-8	TRBJ2-7	CASSAGTGEGYEQYF	TGTGCCAGCAGCGCCGGGACAGGGGAAGGCTACGAGCAGTACTTC
-	TRBD1	TRBV28	TRBJ1-2	CASSLDRVFGYTF	TGTGCCAGCAGTTTAGACAGGGTATTTGGCTACACCTTC
-	TRBD2	TRBV4-3	TRBJ2-5	CASSQGGGAGETQYF	TGCGCCAGCAGCCAAGGCGGGGGGGCCGGGGAGACCCAGTACTTC
-	TRBD2	TRBV28	TRBJ2-1	CAITSGGAEQFF	TGTGCCATTACTAGCGGGGGGGCAGAGCAGTTCTTC
-	-	TRBV11-2	TRBJ2-1	CASSFDYGSLGNEQFF	TGTGCCAGCAGCTTCGACTACGGTTCACTGGGGAATGAGCAGTTCTTC
-	-	TRBV19	TRBJ1-1	CASSIWGGGNTEAFF	TGTGCCAGTAGTATCTGGGGAGGTGGGAACACTGAAGCTTTCTTT
few	-	TRBV4-2	TRBJ1-4	CASSQFESGREKLFF	TGTGCCAGCAGCCAATTCGAATCGGGTAGGGAAAAACTGTTTTTT
-	-	TRBV2	TRBJ1-5	CASSVGGVESNQPQHF	TGTGCCAGCAGTGTAGGGGGTGTTGAGAGCAATCAGCCCCAGCATTTT
-	TRBD1	TRBV19	TRBJ1-1	CASSIGGGLHEAFF	TGTGCCAGTAGTATAGGAGGGGGCCTCCATGAAGCTTTCTTT
-	TRBD1	TRBV7-2	TRBJ1-2	CASSPPHRGIYGYTF	TGTGCCAGCAGCCCCCCCCACAGGGGGATCTATGGCTACACCTTC
once	-	TRBV19	TRBJ1-1	CASSIDPTGSEAFF	TGTGCCAGTAGTATCGACCCTACAGGGAGTGAAGCTTTCTTT
-	-	TRBV7-2	TRBJ2-5	CASSLWGGETQYF	TGTGCCAGCAGCTTGTGGGGCGGAGAGACCCAGTACTTC
-	-	TRBV7-8	TRBJ1-6	CASSGEGTSSYNSPLHF	TGTGCCAGCAGCGGGGAGGGTACTAGCTCCTATAATTCACCCCTCCACTTT
-	TRBD2	TRBV7-9	TRBJ2-1	CASSHRTSGYNEQFF	TGTGCCAGCAGCCACAGGACTAGCGGATACAATGAGCAGTTCTTC